Presented here are 5 T cell receptor beta chains from one specimen sequenced in a study of blood T cell repertoires in COVID-19. Assay: immunoSEQ multiplex PCR; the TCRdb copy retains only in-frame clones and omits some. The sample lists about 520,000 clones, 80% to 90% occurring once. The sequenced sample was peripheral blood. The receptor set was obtained from a human donor in a cohort sampled during active COVID-19.

The chain links TRBV19 to TRBJ1-1; 8 positions match TRBD1. Germline loops: CDR1 LNHDA, CDR2 SQIVND (reference sequence). CDR3 length equals 14 residues. Losses at the gene ends were 7 bases for V and 5 bases for J; bases not matched to a gene: 9. The CDR3 region is CASTQTRQGTEAFF. CDR3 DNA: TGTGCCAGTACCCAAACCCGACAGGGGACTGAAGCTTTCTTT.

V and J are TRBV6-5 and TRBJ2-7, with D perhaps matching TRBD1 (5 bases). The CDR3 has 12 amino acids. Germline CDR1 MNHEY, CDR2 SVGAGI. Trimming shortened V by 6 bases and J by 4 bases, and 10 bases separated the two germline ends. In nucleotides, the CDR3 is TGTGCCAGCAGCTTGACAGATTACGAGCAGTACTTC. Translation gives CASSLTDYEQYF.

The chain carries TRBV25-1 and TRBJ2-5; D possibly corresponds to TRBD2 (6 bases). The germline V and J ends were trimmed by 3 bases and 4 bases, with 12 bases remaining between them. Looked up from germline, CDR1 is MGHDK and CDR2 is SYGVNS. The CDR3 loop spans 14 amino acids. In nucleotides, the CDR3 is TGTGCCAGCAGTGATTCGGGGGTTAGAGAGACCCAGTACTTC. It yields the protein CASSDSGVRETQYF.

This chain uses TRBV19 with TRBJ2-5, with D possibly TRBD1 on 6 matching bases. V was shortened by 7 bases and J by 4 bases, with 19 bases between the two germline ends. The length of the CDR3 is 15 residues. Per the germline V gene, CDR1 is LNHDA and CDR2 is SQIVND (reference sequence). CDR3 amino acids: CASTRGQGFGETQYF. The DNA for the CDR3 is TGTGCCAGTACCAGAGGTCAGGGGTTCGGAGAGACCCAGTACTTC.

V is TRBV7-3 and J is TRBJ2-1; D is perhaps TRBD1 (5 bases). CDR1 and CDR2 (germline): SGHTA, FQGTGA. V lost 2 bases and J 0 bases, leaving 14 bases between the germline ends. The CDR3 is 17 amino acids. The CDR3 DNA reads TGTGCCAGCAGCTTAGAAGGTGGGGCAAGCTCCTACAATGAGCAGTTCTTC. Protein: CASSLEGGASSYNEQFF. Combining the CDR3 with reference TRBV7-3 and TRBJ2-1 gives the whole variable domain GAGVSQTPSNKVTEKGKYVELRCDPISGHTALYWYRQSLGQGPEFLIYFQGTGAADDSGLPNDRFFAVRPEGSVSTLKIQRTERGDSAVYLCASSLEGGASSYNEQFFGPGTRLTVL.